This is a list of T cell receptor beta chains from one sample in a study of technical replicates of blood from several donors. Using immunoSEQ multiplex PCR, the repertoire was profiled, and TCRdb retains in-frame clones only, with some absent. This table has approximately 78,000 clones, roughly 92% appearing once. Sequences were obtained from T cells isolated from PBMCs. The source is a human donor in good health. The CDR3 runs from the conserved cysteine through the conserved F or W. A D gene is named only where the DNA matches it firmly. Clone sizes are given selectively: once, few, many, or a class where the clone is expanded.

CDR3aa	CDR3nt	j_gene	abundance	v_gene	d_gene
CASSDSGGTDTQYF	TGTGCCAGCAGTGATTCGGGCGGGACAGATACGCAGTATTTT	TRBJ2-3	NA	TRBV6-4	NA
CASSPGETEAFF	TGTGCCAGTAGCCCAGGGGAAACTGAAGCTTTCTTT	TRBJ1-1	NA	TRBV19	NA
CASMGRNTDTQYF	TGTGCCTCCATGGGGAGAAACACAGATACGCAGTATTTT	TRBJ2-3	NA	TRBV7-3	NA
CASHRDISYNEQFF	TGTGCCAGCCATCGGGACATCTCCTACAATGAGCAGTTCTTC	TRBJ2-1	NA	TRBV2	NA
CASSLEILNEQFF	TGCGCCAGCAGCTTGGAAATCTTGAATGAGCAGTTCTTC	TRBJ2-1	NA	TRBV5-1	NA
CASSPPKGGNTGELFF	TGTGCCAGCAGCCCGCCGAAGGGAGGTAACACCGGGGAGCTGTTTTTT	TRBJ2-2	NA	TRBV11-2	NA
CSVGWRTNTEAFF	TGCAGCGTTGGGTGGAGGACGAACACTGAAGCTTTCTTT	TRBJ1-1	few	TRBV29-1	NA
CASSLMDTSYEQYF	TGTGCCAGCAGTTTAATGGACACCTCCTACGAGCAGTACTTC	TRBJ2-7	NA	TRBV27	NA
CASSPPTYRSGRASEQYF	TGTGCCAGCTCACCACCCACGTACAGGAGCGGGAGGGCCTCCGAGCAGTACTTC	TRBJ2-7	NA	TRBV18	TRBD2
CASTDPGQGYNEQFF	TGTGCCAGCACCGACCCGGGACAGGGGTACAATGAGCAGTTCTTC	TRBJ2-1	NA	TRBV2	TRBD1
CASSGSTEAFF	TGTGCCAGTAGCGGGTCCACTGAAGCTTTCTTT	TRBJ1-1	NA	TRBV19	NA
CATSGPSRAASYEQYF	TGTGCCACCAGCGGCCCATCGAGGGCGGCATCCTACGAGCAGTACTTC	TRBJ2-7	NA	TRBV15	NA
CASSSRMGELFF	TGTGCCAGCAGTTCGAGGATGGGGGAGCTGTTTTTT	TRBJ2-2	NA	TRBV27	NA
CASSELSPGAYEQYF	TGTGCCAGCAGTGAACTCTCACCCGGAGCTTACGAGCAGTACTTC	TRBJ2-7	once	TRBV6-1	NA
CASSLGTTEADTQYF	TGTGCCAGCAGCCTCGGGACTACGGAGGCAGATACGCAGTATTTT	TRBJ2-3	few	TRBV7-8	TRBD2
CASSNPFLTGEDQPQHF	TGTGCCAGCAGCAATCCGTTTTTGACAGGGGAGGATCAGCCCCAGCATTTT	TRBJ1-5	NA	TRBV4-2	TRBD1
CASSGPSQMDEQYF	TGTGCCAGCAGCGGGCCCTCACAGATGGACGAGCAGTACTTC	TRBJ2-7	NA	TRBV9	NA
CASSTQRTAEAFF	TGTGCCAGCAGTACCCAAAGGACAGCTGAAGCTTTCTTT	TRBJ1-1	NA	TRBV2	NA
CASSPRVLTEAFF	TGCGCCAGCAGCCCCAGGGTATTAACTGAAGCTTTCTTT	TRBJ1-1	NA	TRBV4-1	NA
CASSLAGDEQFF	TGTGCCAGTAGTCTCGCCGGGGATGAGCAGTTCTTC	TRBJ2-1	NA	TRBV19	NA
CAIKAEPSTDTQYF	TGTGCCATCAAAGCGGAACCTAGCACAGATACGCAGTATTTT	TRBJ2-3	NA	TRBV10-3	NA
CASSLGTGYEQYF	TGTGCCAGCAGTTTGGGGACAGGCTACGAGCAGTACTTC	TRBJ2-7	NA	TRBV28	TRBD1
CASSYYTDEQYF	TGTGCCAGCAGTTACTATACAGACGAGCAGTACTTC	TRBJ2-7	NA	TRBV6-6	NA
CSVVSSGIGDTQYF	TGCAGCGTGGTATCTAGCGGGATTGGAGATACGCAGTATTTT	TRBJ2-3	NA	TRBV29-1	TRBD2
CASGIKRDGYTF	TGTGCCAGCGGTATTAAGAGGGATGGCTACACCTTC	TRBJ1-2	NA	TRBV6-1	NA
CAWNEPGLYNEQFF	TGTGCCTGGAATGAACCGGGACTATACAATGAGCAGTTCTTC	TRBJ2-1	NA	TRBV30	TRBD2
CASSQDIALSYEQYF	TGTGCCAGCAGCCAAGATATCGCGCTCTCCTACGAGCAGTACTTC	TRBJ2-7	NA	TRBV14	NA
CAWSVRAGEQYF	TGTGCCTGGAGTGTCAGAGCGGGGGAGCAGTACTTC	TRBJ2-7	NA	TRBV30	TRBD2
CASSPPEREVGNEQFF	TGTGCCAGCAGCCCCCCAGAGCGGGAGGTGGGGAATGAGCAGTTCTTC	TRBJ2-1	once	TRBV7-2	TRBD2
CASSFQDTQYF	TGTGCCAGCAGCTTTCAAGATACGCAGTATTTT	TRBJ2-3	NA	TRBV7-9	NA
CAISARTSGDNEQFF	TGTGCCATCAGTGCAAGGACTAGCGGAGACAATGAGCAGTTCTTC	TRBJ2-1	NA	TRBV10-3	TRBD2
CASSQESIWTTEAFF	TGTGCCAGCAGCCAAGAGAGTATCTGGACAACTGAAGCTTTCTTT	TRBJ1-1	NA	TRBV4-2	NA
CASKRPAGQYF	TGTGCCAGCAAGAGGCCAGCGGGACAGTACTTC	TRBJ2-7	NA	TRBV2	TRBD2
CASTPAELYTEAFF	TGTGCCAGCACCCCGGCGGAGCTGTACACTGAAGCTTTCTTT	TRBJ1-1	NA	TRBV5-6	NA
CASSTTGETQYF	TGTGCCAGCAGTACAACAGGGGAGACCCAGTACTTC	TRBJ2-5	NA	TRBV14	NA